Listed here is a single TCR beta chain. Its antigen is unknown. TCRdb's copy holds only in-frame clones and misses some; the assay was immunoSEQ multiplex PCR. The table has about 120,000 clones, around 81% seen once. These data originate in a study of T cell responses to AZD1222 COVID-19 vaccine. Study as a whole: Some second doses came at about 4 weeks and others at about 12 weeks; these were pooled. Overall study findings and caveats: Clonal diversity was possibly underestimated; the donors were predominantly white British and more often female. After the peak T cell response, and only then, were repertoires sampled. Seropositive AZD1222 recipients at baseline numbered only 5 or 6.

Germline V CDR1 and CDR2: SGHRS, YFSETQ. The CDR3 is made up of 15 amino acids. Trimming removed 0 bases from V and 2 bases from J; junction bases left unmatched: 5. The genes are TRBV5-1 and TRBJ2-7; 7 positions agree with TRBD2. The sequenced sample was peripheral blood, obtained on day 0 of AZD1222 vaccination. The sequence was collected from an adult in good health. The CDR3 bases are TGCGCCAGCAGCTTGGAACGGGAGGACACCTACGAGCAGTACTTC. Translating it yields CASSLEREDTYEQYF.